These 3 T cell receptor beta chains were all obtained from the same sample, sequenced in a study of cytomegalovirus exposure and HLA in healthy donors. This PCR relied on a set of 60 Vbeta primers and 13 Jbeta primers. The table came from immunoSEQ multiplex PCR; TCRdb's copy has only in-frame clones and leaves some out. The repertoire holds 85,000 to 110,000 clones, with approximately 70% as singletons. The sample was PBMCs. Receptor source: a woman in her forties or fifties in good health and CMV-seronegative.

This clone was detected a few times. J is TRBJ2-1 and V is TRBV5-1, with unresolved D. Germline V lookup: CDR1 SGHRS, CDR2 YFSETQ. This CDR3 contains 17 residues. V was clipped by 5 bases and J by 2 bases, with 20 bases between them. The CDR3 DNA is TGCGCCAGCAGTAACTCGCTGCAACCCCTTACCTACAATGAGCAGTTCTTC. Its protein is CASSNSLQPLTYNEQFF.

The V call is TRBV14, the J call TRBJ1-3; the D is unclear. Trimming shortened V by 0 bases and J by 1 base, and 10 bases separated the two germline ends. CDR1 and CDR2 from the germline V gene are SGHDN and FVKESK. The CDR3 contains 16 residues. The CDR3 region has the DNA TGTGCCAGCAGCCAAGATGTTGGAGGTTCTGGAAACACCATATATTTT. Amino acids: CASSQDVGGSGNTIYF.

The V and J genes are TRBV28 and TRBJ2-7; 7 nucleotides agree with TRBD1. The ends lost 5 bases at V and 2 bases at J; junction bases unmatched: 6. The germline V gene encodes CDR1 MDHEN and CDR2 SYDVKM. The CDR3 is 14 residues long. For the CDR3, the DNA is TGTGCCAGCAGTACCCCGGGACAGACCTACGAGCAGTACTTC. Translating it yields CASSTPGQTYEQYF.